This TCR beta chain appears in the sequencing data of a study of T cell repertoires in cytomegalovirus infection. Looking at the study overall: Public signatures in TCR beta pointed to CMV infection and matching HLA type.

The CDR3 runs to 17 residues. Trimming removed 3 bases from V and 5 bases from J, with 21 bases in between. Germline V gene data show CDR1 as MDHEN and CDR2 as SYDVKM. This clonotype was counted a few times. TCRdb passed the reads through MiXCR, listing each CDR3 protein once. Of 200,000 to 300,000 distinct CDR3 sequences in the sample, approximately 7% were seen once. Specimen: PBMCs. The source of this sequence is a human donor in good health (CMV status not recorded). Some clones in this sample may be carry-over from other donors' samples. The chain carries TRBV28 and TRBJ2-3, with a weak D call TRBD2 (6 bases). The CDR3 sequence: CASSLGVARTIGDTQYF. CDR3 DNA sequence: TGTGCCAGCAGTTTGGGGGTGGCGCGGACTATCGGAGATACGCAGTATTTT.